A single T cell receptor (beta chain) is shown here with its context. This CDR3 spans 16 amino acids. Germline V gene data show CDR1 as MNHEY and CDR2 as SMNVEV (reference sequence). V was trimmed by 6 bases and J by 3 bases, leaving 18 bases between them. Treatment denoted: some 19 received Ad26.COV2.S at low or high dose, single or two shots; roughly 5 received placebo; per-sample allocation not given. Sampling was performed 63 days after the first vaccine or placebo injection. Libraries were prepared by immunoSEQ multiplex PCR; TCRdb keeps only in-frame clonotypes and omits some of them. The data hold roughly 350,000 clones, with around 88% observed a single time. These data belong to a study of Ad26.COV2.S vaccination and SARS-CoV-2 variants.

Source: peripheral blood, taken in a trial of Ad26.COV2.S vaccine versus placebo. The genes are TRBV27 and TRBJ2-1; D not resolved. The TCR comes from a person between 18 and 65 years old who received the Ad26.COV2.S COVID-19 vaccine or a placebo. In DNA, the CDR3 is TGTGCCAGCAGGGTGGCTTCTTCAGGCGTCTACAATGAGCAGTTCTTC. This gives the protein CASRVASSGVYNEQFF.